This entry lists 3 T cell receptor beta chains sequenced from one sample in a study of T-cell memory formation after mild COVID-19. Each CDR3 protein gets one entry after TCRdb re-called the 5' RACE reads with MiXCR. The sample gives some 340,000 distinct CDR3 sequences, 13% of which show up once; about a fifth is in the top ten. The sequencing input was PBMCs or a T cell subset sorted from them (not recorded which). The source is a man aged 18 to 30 who had mild COVID-19 (a few samples of this study predate the infection). Cell type and time point are not known.

This chain connects TRBV6-5 to TRBJ1-5; 7 bases are shared with TRBD1. Trimming at V came to 2 bases and at J to 7 bases, leaving 5 bases not matched to a gene. The germline gives CDR1 MNHEY, CDR2 SVGAGI. The CDR3 extends over 14 amino acids. The CDR3 reads CASSYTAGGQPQHF. The CDR3 bases are TGTGCCAGCAGTTACACGGCAGGGGGACAGCCCCAGCATTTT.

This clonotype turned up a few times. The chain has TRBV19 and TRBJ2-3; possibly TRBD2 for D (7 bases). The germline V gene has CDR1 LNHDA and CDR2 SQIVND (reference sequence). This CDR3 region has 15 residues. V was cut by 6 bases and J by 2 bases, with 15 bases left in between. The CDR3: CASRPGGRNTDTQYF. DNA for the CDR3: TGTGCCAGTAGACCGGGGGGCAGGAACACAGATACGCAGTATTTT.

This clonotype came up many times. CDR3 sequence: CASSSTGPPTQYF. CDR3 in DNA: TGTGCCAGCAGTTCCACGGGACCCCCTACCCAGTACTTC. This chain joins TRBV11-2 and TRBJ2-5, with D perhaps assigned TRBD1 or TRBD2 (5 bases each). Trimming stripped 6 bases from V and 8 bases from J, with 16 bases between. The CDR3 spans 13 residues. Germline lookup yields CDR1 SGHAT and CDR2 FQNNGV. The whole variable domain, remainder taken from reference TRBV11-2 and TRBJ2-5, is EAGVAQSPRYKIIEKRQSVAFWCNPISGHATLYWYQQILGQGPKLLIQFQNNGVVDDSQLPKDRFSAERLKGVDSTLKIQPAKLEDSAVYLCASSSTGPPTQYFGPGTRLLVL.